This T cell receptor (beta chain) was sequenced during a study of identical twins. Regarding this clonotype: Its matching antigen is unknown.

TCRdb reprocessed the 5' RACE reads via MiXCR and lists one record per CDR3 protein. The sample records about 250,000 distinct CDR3 sequences, about 8.3% being singletons. The study's findings and limits: Fewer insertions were carried by abundant cord blood beta clonotypes, but none was seen in memory repertoires. Without tracking the same donors, conclusions rested on cross-sectional statistical analysis. Out-of-frame beta sequences exhibited a weaker degree of excess twin sharing.

These data are also associated with another study on yellow fever vaccine responses in identical twins.

This TCR came from a woman between 18 and 29 years old in good health. The specimen sequenced was CD8+ T cells sorted from blood.

The CDR3, as DNA: TGTGCCATCAGAGATGTGTTAGCGGGGGTCACAGATACGCAGTATTTT. Its translation: CAIRDVLAGVTDTQYF. The V and J genes are TRBV10-3 and TRBJ2-3; 9 nucleotides line up with TRBD2. The CDR3 covers 16 residues. V trimming: 6 bases; J trimming: 2 bases; junction bases outside the gene matches: 9. CDR1 and CDR2 (germline): ENHRY, SYGVKD.